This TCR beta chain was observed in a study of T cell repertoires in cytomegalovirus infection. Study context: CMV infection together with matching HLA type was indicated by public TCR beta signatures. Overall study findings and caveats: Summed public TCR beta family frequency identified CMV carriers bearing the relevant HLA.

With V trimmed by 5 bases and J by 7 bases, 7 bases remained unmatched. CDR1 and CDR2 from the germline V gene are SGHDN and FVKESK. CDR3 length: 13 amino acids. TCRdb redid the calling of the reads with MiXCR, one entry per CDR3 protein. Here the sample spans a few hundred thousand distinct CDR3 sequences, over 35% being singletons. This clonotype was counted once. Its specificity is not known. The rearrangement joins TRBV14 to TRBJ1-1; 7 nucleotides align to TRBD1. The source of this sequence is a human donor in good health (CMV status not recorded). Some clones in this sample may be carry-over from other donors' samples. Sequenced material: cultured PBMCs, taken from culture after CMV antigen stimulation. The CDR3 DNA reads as TGTGCCAGCAGCAAATGGACAGGAGGTGAAGCTTTCTTT. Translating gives CASSKWTGGEAFF.